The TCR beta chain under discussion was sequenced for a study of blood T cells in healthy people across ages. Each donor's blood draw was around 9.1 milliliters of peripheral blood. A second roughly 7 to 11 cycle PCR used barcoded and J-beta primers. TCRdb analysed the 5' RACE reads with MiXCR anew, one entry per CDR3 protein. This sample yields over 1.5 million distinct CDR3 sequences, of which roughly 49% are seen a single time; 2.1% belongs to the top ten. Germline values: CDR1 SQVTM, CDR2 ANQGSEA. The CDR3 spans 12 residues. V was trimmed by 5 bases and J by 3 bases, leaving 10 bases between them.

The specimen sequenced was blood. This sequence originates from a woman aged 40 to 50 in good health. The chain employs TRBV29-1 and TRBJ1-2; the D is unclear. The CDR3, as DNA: TGCAGCGTTTTCCCCGGGGACTATGGCTACACCTTC. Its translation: CSVFPGDYGYTF.